This T cell receptor (beta chain) was retrieved from a study of Ad26.COV2.S vaccination and SARS-CoV-2 variants. This clone was detected a few times. V was trimmed by 4 bases and J by 9 bases, leaving 10 bases between them. The germline V gene encodes CDR1 MNHEY and CDR2 SVGEGT. The CDR3 consists of 12 residues. Treatment in this sample: some 20 received Ad26.COV2.S at low or high dose, single or two shots; about 5 received placebo; per-sample allocation not given. After the first vaccine or placebo injection, samples were drawn on day 63. Sequencing was performed with immunoSEQ multiplex PCR; in TCRdb, only in-frame clones are kept and a portion is missing. Among hundreds of thousands of clones listed, about nine tenths were seen once.

The sequence was obtained from a person aged 18-60 years who received the Ad26.COV2.S COVID-19 vaccine or a placebo. The source was peripheral blood, collected in a trial of Ad26.COV2.S vaccine versus placebo. The chain couples TRBV6-2 or TRBV6-3 to TRBJ1-5; maybe TRBD1 (6 bases). The CDR3, as DNA: TGTGCCAGCAGTTTTCAGGGGATGCCCCAGCATTTT. Translating gives CASSFQGMPQHF.